One sample yielded the 30 T cell receptor beta chains listed below, sequenced in a study of T cells in Graves' hyperthyroidism and ophthalmopathy. Amplified TCR beta CDR3 regions came from RNA transcripts. RT-PCR in the first round (using the HTBI primer set) targeted the TCR CDR3. TCRdb called the multiplex PCR reads again in MiXCR, with one record for every CDR3 protein. The sample includes hundreds of thousands of distinct CDR3 sequences, 20% to 30% seen only once; the top ten take about 73%. The sample comprised blood. Source of these receptors: a man between 45 and 60 years old with Graves' hyperthyroidism.

This clonotype has just a few counts. CDR3 sequence reads: CSASGGGETQYF. The CDR3 nucleotides are TGCAGTGCTAGCGGAGGGGGGGAGACCCAGTACTTC. The rearrangement uses TRBV20-1 and TRBJ2-5, with D possibly called TRBD1 or TRBD2 (6 bases each). Trimming stripped 3 bases from V and 5 bases from J, with 10 bases between. CDR1 is DFQATT, CDR2 SNEGSKA, per germline (reference sequence). The CDR3 spans 12 residues.

This clonotype showed up many times. V is TRBV27 and J is TRBJ2-5; D is unresolved. V was shortened by 5 bases and J by 0 bases, with 7 bases between the two germline ends. There are 13 residues in the CDR3. Looked up from germline, CDR1 is MNHEY and CDR2 is SMNVEV (reference sequence). CDR3 protein: CASSPQYQETQYF. In DNA form, the CDR3 reads TGTGCCAGCAGTCCCCAGTACCAAGAGACCCAGTACTTC.

This clonotype has more than one count but fewer than ten. The chain carries TRBV11-3 and TRBJ2-7; D is unclear. Germline lookup yields CDR1 SGHNT and CDR2 YENEEA. The length of the CDR3 is 14 residues. V lost 0 bases, J lost 3 bases, and 9 bases lay in between. CDR3 sequence reads: CASSLDRLDYEQYF. The CDR3 DNA is TGTGCCAGCAGCTTAGATCGACTCGACTACGAGCAGTACTTC.

The gene calls are TRBV29-1 and TRBJ2-5; D unclear. V was clipped by 3 bases and J by 3 bases, with 11 bases between them. The CDR3 length is 13 residues. In germline, CDR1 is SQVTM, CDR2 ANQGSEA. CDR3 protein: CSVDQYGKETQYF. The CDR3 nucleotides are TGCAGCGTTGATCAGTACGGCAAAGAGACCCAGTACTTC.

The V gene is TRBV11-2, the J gene TRBJ1-1; tentatively, D is TRBD1 (5 bases). CDR1 is SGHAT, CDR2 FQNNGV, per germline. The CDR3 is made up of 13 amino acids. V was clipped by 4 bases and J by 7 bases, with 13 bases between them. The CDR3 bases are TGTGCCAGCAGCTCCCGGGAAAGGGGTGAAGCTTTCTTT. It translates to CASSSRERGEAFF.

Worth noting for this clonotype: This may be a read error: a much more frequent sequence differs by one nucleotide. The chain uses TRBV5-1 and TRBJ1-1; TRBD1 is a possible D gene (5 bases). The CDR3 has 15 residues. Germline CDR1 reads SGHRS; CDR2 reads YFSETQ. Trimming shortened V by 4 bases and J by 1 base, and 14 bases separated the two germline ends. CDR3 residues: CASSRSPGQNTEAFF. The CDR3, as DNA: TGCGCCAGCAGCCGAAGTCCGGGGCAGAACACTGAAGCTTTCTTT.

The chain links TRBV7-9 to TRBJ1-4, with D tentatively TRBD1 (6 bases). This CDR3 comprises 16 residues. Trimming pared 3 bases from V and 6 bases from J, leaving 17 bases between. Germline CDR1 and CDR2: SEHNR and FQNEAQ (reference sequence). The CDR3 spells CASSFYREVLHEKLFF. The CDR3 DNA follows: TGTGCCAGCAGCTTTTACAGGGAGGTGTTGCATGAAAAACTGTTTTTT.

The V gene is TRBV3-1, the J gene TRBJ2-1; 13 bases agree with TRBD2. V dropped 4 bases and J dropped 8; count of bases not matched to a gene: 8. Germline V CDR1 and CDR2: LGHDT, YNNKEL (reference sequence). The CDR3 contains 16 residues. CDR3: CASSPRTSGRLDEQFF. CDR3 nucleotide sequence: TGTGCCAGCAGCCCACGGACTAGCGGGAGATTGGATGAGCAGTTCTTC.

This clonotype was recorded a few times. The gene calls are TRBV6-2 or TRBV6-3 and TRBJ1-1; D call uncertain. This CDR3 has 15 residues. V was pared by 4 bases and J by 6 bases, with 18 bases between. Per the germline V gene, CDR1 is MNHEY and CDR2 is SVGEGT. The CDR3 loop is CASSLSLDGGPEAFF. Here the CDR3 DNA reads TGTGCCAGCAGTTTATCTCTGGACGGTGGCCCTGAAGCTTTCTTT.

This sequence joins TRBV18 and TRBJ2-7, with D perhaps matching TRBD1 (5 bases). The germline V gene has CDR1 KGHSH and CDR2 LQKENI. Trimming shortened V by 2 bases and J by 0 bases, and 8 bases separated the two germline ends. This CDR3 contains 14 residues. CDR3 coding DNA: TGTGCCAGCTCACCAAGGACAAACTCCTACGAGCAGTACTTC. Amino acid sequence: CASSPRTNSYEQYF.

The table lists this clonotype with many counts. The chain combines TRBV6-2 or TRBV6-3 with TRBJ2-7; D uncertain. Trimming pared 4 bases from V and 3 bases from J, leaving 7 bases between. Germline lookup yields CDR1 MNHEY and CDR2 SVGEGT. The CDR3 totals 12 residues. CDR3 nucleotide sequence: TGTGCCAGCAGTTTTCTCAACTACGAGCAGTACTTC. It specifies CASSFLNYEQYF.

On this clonotype: Given a much more abundant clone one base away, this may be a read error. The chain uses TRBV9 and TRBJ2-7, with D unclear. Deletions cut 5 bases from V and 6 bases from J, with 9 bases between. The CDR3 consists of 11 residues. In germline, CDR1 is SGDLS, CDR2 YYNGEE. As DNA, the CDR3 is TGTGCCAGCAGTTTCACAGCCGAGCAGTACTTC. As protein: CASSFTAEQYF.

This sequence joins TRBV14 and TRBJ1-4; maybe TRBD1 (6 bases). The CDR3 covers 16 residues. CDR1 SGHDN and CDR2 FVKESK come from the germline V gene. Trimming cost V 4 bases and J 10 bases, with 22 bases left between them. In DNA form, the CDR3 reads TGTGCCAGCAGCCCCAGGGGCGCAGGCGCCGCGGGAAAACTGTTTTTT. It translates to CASSPRGAGAAGKLFF.

This clonotype was counted many times. The J gene is TRBJ2-5, the V gene TRBV5-6; 8 bases fit TRBD1. The CDR3 is 15 amino acids. V trimming: 3 bases; J trimming: 2 bases; junction bases outside the gene matches: 6. Germline V gives CDR1 SGHDT, CDR2 YYEEEE. CDR3 sequence: CASSSLTGAQETQYF. In nucleotides, the CDR3 is TGTGCCAGCAGCTCGTTGACAGGGGCACAAGAGACCCAGTACTTC.

This clonotype was seen a handful of times. The gene calls are TRBV24-1 and TRBJ2-3; perhaps TRBD1 as D (6 bases). Germline CDR1 reads KGHDR; CDR2 reads SFDVKD. The CDR3 spans 15 residues. The V and J ends lost 4 bases and 5 bases respectively, with 15 bases between them. CDR3 in amino acids: CATSESRGSGDTQYF. The CDR3 region has the DNA TGTGCCACCAGTGAATCCAGGGGATCGGGAGATACGCAGTATTTT.

In its sample, this clonotype was seen a few times. V usage is TRBV19 and J usage is TRBJ2-6; D remains unclear. The germline V gene encodes CDR1 LNHDA and CDR2 SQIVND (reference sequence). The length of the CDR3 is 13 residues. Between the trimmed V and J ends, which lost 7 bases and 4 bases, there was a span of 8 bases. CDR3 in amino acids: CASNRVGANVLTF. In DNA, the CDR3 is TGTGCCAGTAATAGGGTCGGGGCCAACGTCCTGACTTTC.

This chain links TRBV20-1 with TRBJ2-5; 9 nucleotides line up with TRBD2. The CDR3 has 14 residues. The J segment lost 5 bases and the V segment lost 3 bases, leaving 7 bases of the junction unmatched. The germline V gene encodes CDR1 DFQATT and CDR2 SNEGSKA (reference sequence). The CDR3, as DNA: TGCAGTGCTAGCCTAGCGGGACGAAGGGAGACCCAGTACTTC. This translates into CSASLAGRRETQYF.

This clonotype was observed a few times. This sequence joins TRBV5-1 and TRBJ2-5, with 8 bases matching TRBD1. This CDR3 spans 14 amino acids. From germline, CDR1 is SGHRS and CDR2 YFSETQ. Trimming took 4 bases from V and 5 from J; bases not matched to a gene: 7. The CDR3 DNA sequence: TGCGCCAGCAGCCTCTCAGGGGGCCATGAGACCCAGTACTTC. Its translation is CASSLSGGHETQYF.

This clonotype has more than one count but fewer than ten. The gene calls are TRBV3-1 and TRBJ2-3; 10 bases are a match to TRBD2. This CDR3 contains 17 residues. The trim removed 5 bases at V and 5 bases at J, leaving 13 bases unmatched. Per the germline V gene, CDR1 is LGHDT and CDR2 is YNNKEL (reference sequence). CDR3 sequence (DNA): TGTGCCAGCAGCGAGGAGAGGACTAGCGGTTCGGGAGATACGCAGTATTTT. It is translated as CASSEERTSGSGDTQYF.

The chain joins TRBV19 to TRBJ1-4, with 8 nucleotides matching TRBD1. Looked up from germline, CDR1 is LNHDA and CDR2 is SQIVND (reference sequence). J was trimmed by 6 bases and V by 5 bases; bases with no gene match: 8. The CDR3 totals 15 residues. The CDR3 sequence is CASSSGTGWDEKLFF. For the CDR3, the DNA is TGTGCCAGTAGTTCCGGGACAGGTTGGGATGAAAAACTGTTTTTT.

J is TRBJ1-1 and V is TRBV4-1, with a tentative D call TRBD1 (5 bases). Per germline, CDR1 MGHRA and CDR2 YSYEKL. The V end lost 4 bases, the J end lost 6 bases, and 15 bases lay between the germline ends. The CDR3 totals 14 residues. CDR3 amino acids: CASSLTRSGAEAFF. The CDR3 nucleotides read TGCGCCAGCAGCCTCACAAGGTCGGGGGCTGAAGCTTTCTTT.

J is TRBJ2-7 and V is TRBV12-3 or TRBV12-4, with 8 bases that match TRBD2. The CDR3 consists of 15 residues. After removal of 6 bases from V and 2 bases from J, the junction contained 9 bases not matched to a gene. This chain's CDR3 is CASSPTSARPYEQYF. The CDR3 DNA reads as TGTGCCAGCAGCCCGACTAGCGCCCGACCCTACGAGCAGTACTTC.

This chain links TRBV20-1 with TRBJ2-7; 13 nucleotides match TRBD2. CDR3 size: 15 residues. Trimming cost V 7 bases and J 3 bases; bases outside gene matches: 9. Germline CDR1 is DFQATT and CDR2 is SNEGSKA (reference sequence). CDR3 in amino acids: CSVIGLAGAGYEQYF. The CDR3 region has the DNA TGCAGTGTAATCGGACTAGCGGGAGCTGGCTACGAGCAGTACTTC.

This clonotype was counted many times. The chain links TRBV29-1 to TRBJ1-1; no clear D. The CDR3 is 12 residues long. With 4 bases removed from V and 1 base from J, the gap between germline ends came to 7 bases. CDR1 and CDR2 from the germline V gene are SQVTM and ANQGSEA. CDR3 residues: CSVGGQNTEAFF. The CDR3 coding sequence is TGCAGCGTTGGGGGTCAGAACACTGAAGCTTTCTTT. The full variable domain, its missing parts supplied by reference TRBV29-1 and TRBJ1-1, is SAVISQKPSRDICQRGTSLTIQCQVDSQVTMMFWYRQQPGQSLTLIATANQGSEATYESGFVIDKFPISRPNLTFSTLTVSNMSPEDSSIYLCSVGGQNTEAFFGQGTRLTVV.

This clonotype came up a few times. The chain is built from TRBV20-1 and TRBJ2-3; 9 bases fit TRBD2. Germline-derived CDR1 and CDR2 are DFQATT and SNEGSKA (reference sequence). V was pared by 5 bases and J by 4 bases, with 10 bases of the junction left unmatched. This CDR3 region has 15 residues. The CDR3 spells CSAPRPGGRADTQYF. CDR3 nucleotide sequence: TGCAGTGCTCCAAGGCCCGGCGGGAGGGCAGATACGCAGTATTTT.

The chain recombines TRBV5-1 with TRBJ2-2; D is perhaps TRBD1 (5 bases). Germline CDR1 SGHRS, CDR2 YFSETQ. The CDR3 spans 15 residues. Trimming stripped 0 bases from V and 6 bases from J, with 12 bases between. CDR3 protein: CASSLDSHRSGELFF. The CDR3 DNA follows: TGCGCCAGCAGCTTGGATTCCCACAGGTCCGGGGAGCTGTTTTTT.

A remark on this clonotype: A much bigger clone sits one base away, suggesting this may be a read error. The genes are TRBV11-2 and TRBJ2-2; D not resolved. CDR1 is SGHAT and CDR2 is FQNNGV in the germline V gene. This CDR3 contains 13 residues. The CDR3 DNA follows: TGTGCCAGCGGCTTATCTGCAACAGGGGAGCTGTTTTTT. It specifies CASGLSATGELFF.

This clonotype was recorded only once. The chain carries TRBV29-1 and TRBJ2-5; D remains unclear. Germline-derived CDR1 and CDR2 are SQVTM and ANQGSEA. V lost 8 bases and J 5 bases, leaving 15 bases between the germline ends. CDR3 length equals 12 residues. This CDR3 is CSTRGAQETQYF. The CDR3 nucleotides read TGCAGCACCCGAGGAGCCCAGGAGACCCAGTACTTC. Full variable domain (remainder filled in from reference TRBV29-1 and TRBJ2-5): SAVISQKPSRDICQRGTSLTIQCQVDSQVTMMFWYRQQPGQSLTLIATANQGSEATYESGFVIDKFPISRPNLTFSTLTVSNMSPEDSSIYLCSTRGAQETQYFGPGTRLLVL.

V usage is TRBV3-1 and J usage is TRBJ2-7, with D possibly being TRBD1 or TRBD2 (6 bases each). The CDR3 spans 16 residues. V lost 4 bases, J lost 3 bases, and 19 bases lay in between. Germline loops: CDR1 LGHDT, CDR2 YNNKEL (reference sequence). This CDR3 is CASSLSSRRGIYEQYF. The CDR3, as DNA: TGTGCCAGCAGCCTCTCGTCAAGGAGGGGGATCTACGAGCAGTACTTC.

This clonotype was seen only a few times. The chain links TRBV19 to TRBJ2-4; D not certain. CDR1 is LNHDA, CDR2 SQIVND, per germline (reference sequence). The CDR3 runs 15 residues. V was cut by 5 bases and J by 0 bases, with 11 bases left in between. CDR3 protein: CASSLGMIAKNIQYF. CDR3 bases: TGTGCCAGTAGTTTAGGGATGATAGCCAAAAACATTCAGTACTTC.